Each of the 13 T cell receptor beta chains below was sequenced from the same sample in a study of blood T cell repertoires in COVID-19. Sequenced by immunoSEQ multiplex PCR; TCRdb stores in-frame clones only, minus some. The repertoire holds some 250,000 clones, 88% seen once, with roughly 0.8% in the top ten. The sample consisted of peripheral blood. The source of these receptors is a woman in her 30s with acute or convalescent COVID-19.

V usage is TRBV6-5 and J usage is TRBJ2-1; 7 bases line up with TRBD1. V lost 2 bases and J lost 5; bases outside the gene matches: 9. CDR3 length: 16 residues. Per germline, CDR1 MNHEY and CDR2 SVGAGI. For the CDR3, the DNA is TGTGCCAGCAGTTACAACTCCGGGACAGTTCACAATGAGCAGTTCTTC. Its protein product is CASSYNSGTVHNEQFF.

The chain links TRBV12-3 or TRBV12-4 to TRBJ2-7; no clear D. This CDR3 is 11 amino acids long. Trimming left V 4 bases short and J 6 bases short, with 7 bases between. The DNA for the CDR3 is TGTGCCAGCAGTTCGTCCCGCGAGCAGTACTTC. Translating gives CASSSSREQYF.

The genes are TRBV9 and TRBJ2-3; D perhaps matches TRBD2 (7 bases). CDR3 length: 20 amino acids. The V and J ends lost 3 bases and 2 bases respectively, with 28 bases between them. The germline V gene has CDR1 SGDLS and CDR2 YYNGEE. The DNA for the CDR3 is TGTGCCAGCAGCGCCGGGCACGCGGGAGCTCCTTGGGGGCTCACAGATACGCAGTATTTT. This gives the protein CASSAGHAGAPWGLTDTQYF.

The rearrangement uses TRBV7-8 and TRBJ2-7, with 12 bases aligning to TRBD2. CDR1 SGHVS and CDR2 FQNEAQ come from the germline V gene. J gave up 6 bases and V 5 bases, and 8 bases lay outside the gene matches. The CDR3 contains 15 residues. CDR3 amino acids: CASSLRTSGIGEQYF. The CDR3 nucleotides read TGTGCCAGCAGCCTACGGACTAGCGGGATAGGCGAGCAGTACTTC.

This clone showed up just a few times. This chain uses TRBV19 with TRBJ2-2; D uncertain. Germline CDR1 reads LNHDA; CDR2 reads SQIVND (reference sequence). Trimming took 10 bases from V and 0 from J, leaving 18 bases between them. The CDR3 totals 16 residues. The CDR3: CAISERLSSNTGELFF. The CDR3 DNA reads TGTGCCATCTCCGAACGCCTTAGTTCGAACACCGGGGAGCTGTTTTTT.

The V call is TRBV24-1, the J call TRBJ2-3; 8 positions match TRBD2. The CDR3 is 16 residues long. The germline V gene encodes CDR1 KGHDR and CDR2 SFDVKD. Trimming cost V 4 bases and J 0 bases; bases outside gene matches: 5. CDR3 in amino acids: CATSDRSSGSTDTQYF. CDR3 bases: TGTGCCACCAGTGACCGGTCTAGCGGGAGCACAGATACGCAGTATTTT.

This chain joins TRBV7-2 and TRBJ2-7, with TRBD2 identical over 11 bases. The CDR3 extends over 15 amino acids. The germline V gene encodes CDR1 SGHTA and CDR2 FQGNSA. With V trimmed by 1 base and J by 6 bases, 5 bases remained unmatched. In DNA form, the CDR3 reads TGTGCCAGCAGCTTAGATGTAGCGGGAGGGCGCGAGCAGTACTTC. Amino acids: CASSLDVAGGREQYF.

This chain joins TRBV19 and TRBJ1-2, with 9 bases aligning to TRBD1. V dropped 7 bases and J dropped 7; count of bases not matched to a gene: 10. Germline loops: CDR1 LNHDA, CDR2 SQIVND (reference sequence). The CDR3 is 14 amino acids. For the CDR3, the DNA is TGTGCCAGTATCCCACCGACAGGGGGGAGTGGCTACACCTTC. This sequence encodes CASIPPTGGSGYTF.

The V gene is TRBV10-1, the J gene TRBJ2-1, with TRBD2 identical over 13 bases. With V trimmed by 0 bases and J by 7 bases, 6 bases remained unmatched. CDR1 and CDR2 (germline): WNHNN, SYGVQD (reference sequence). The CDR3 length is 17 residues. For the CDR3, the DNA is TGCGCCAGCAGTGAGTCGAGGGGACTAGCGGGAATGAATGAGCAGTTCTTC. This gives the protein CASSESRGLAGMNEQFF.

CDR3 amino acids: CASSPTGSTQPQHF. CDR3 coding DNA: TGTGCCAGCAGCCCTACAGGGTCCACTCAGCCCCAGCATTTT. This chain joins TRBV6-6 and TRBJ1-5, with D tentatively TRBD1 (6 bases). Per germline, CDR1 MNHNY and CDR2 SVGAGI (reference sequence). Trimming took 6 bases from V and 6 from J, leaving 15 bases between them. The CDR3 extends over 14 amino acids.

This clone came up a few times. This chain joins TRBV19 and TRBJ2-3, with 7 bases aligning to TRBD1. V dropped 3 bases and J dropped 2; count of bases not matched to a gene: 8. The CDR3 length is 16 residues. The germline V gene encodes CDR1 LNHDA and CDR2 SQIVND (reference sequence). The chain's CDR3 is CASSIIGQASTDTQYF. The CDR3 bases are TGTGCCAGTAGTATTATCGGACAGGCCTCCACAGATACGCAGTATTTT.

A few counts support this clone. V usage is TRBV30 and J usage is TRBJ1-6, with D possibly TRBD1 on 5 matching bases. The CDR3 loop spans 17 amino acids. Germline CDR1 GTSNPN, CDR2 SVGIG (reference sequence). V was shortened by 4 bases and J by 0 bases, with 16 bases between the two germline ends. The CDR3 here is CAWTTGGASSYNSPLHF. Written as DNA, the CDR3 is TGTGCCTGGACAACCGGAGGGGCAAGCTCCTATAATTCACCCCTCCACTTT.

The V gene is TRBV6-5, the J gene TRBJ2-7; possible D gene TRBD2, 6 bases. The CDR3 extends over 13 amino acids. The ends were cut back, 8 bases at V and 1 base at J, with 12 bases in the middle. Germline assignment: CDR1 MNHEY and CDR2 SVGAGI. CDR3 sequence: CASETRGSYEQYF. The CDR3 DNA reads as TGTGCCAGCGAAACCCGGGGGTCCTACGAGCAGTACTTC.